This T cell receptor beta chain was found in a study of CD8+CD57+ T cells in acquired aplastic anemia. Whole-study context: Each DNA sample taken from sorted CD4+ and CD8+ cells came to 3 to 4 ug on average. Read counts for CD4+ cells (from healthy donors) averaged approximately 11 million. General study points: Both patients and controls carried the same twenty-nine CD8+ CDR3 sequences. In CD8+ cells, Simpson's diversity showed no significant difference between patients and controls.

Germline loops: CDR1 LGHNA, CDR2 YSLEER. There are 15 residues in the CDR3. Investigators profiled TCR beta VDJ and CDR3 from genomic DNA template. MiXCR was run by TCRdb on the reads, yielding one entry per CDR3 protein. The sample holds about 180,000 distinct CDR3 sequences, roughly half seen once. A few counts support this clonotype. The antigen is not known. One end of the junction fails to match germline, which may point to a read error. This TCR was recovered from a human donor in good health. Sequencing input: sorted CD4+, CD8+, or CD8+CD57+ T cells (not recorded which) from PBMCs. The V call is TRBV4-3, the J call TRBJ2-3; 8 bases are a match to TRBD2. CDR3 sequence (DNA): TGCGCCAGCAGCCAAACTAGCGGAGGCACACATACGCAGTATTTT. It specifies CASSQTSGGTHTQYF.